This paragraph reports one TCR beta chain. The CDR3 extends over 13 amino acids. The J segment lost 3 bases and the V segment lost 4 bases, leaving 1 base of the junction unmatched. The germline V gene encodes CDR1 SGHRS and CDR2 YFSETQ. The data originate from a study of T cell changes during pregnancy in multiple sclerosis. Clones were read by immunoSEQ multiplex PCR, and TCRdb kept only the in-frame ones, dropping some. The table has 70,000 to 100,000 clones, roughly nine tenths seen once. The sequence came from a female donor with multiple sclerosis, enrolled in a pregnancy study. The chain has TRBV5-1 and TRBJ2-3; the match to TRBD2 covers 8 bases. The sequences come from peripheral blood, collected in the first trimester of pregnancy. The CDR3 DNA reads as TGCGCCAGCAGCGAGCGGGAGACAGATACGCAGTATTTT. Translation gives CASSERETDTQYF.